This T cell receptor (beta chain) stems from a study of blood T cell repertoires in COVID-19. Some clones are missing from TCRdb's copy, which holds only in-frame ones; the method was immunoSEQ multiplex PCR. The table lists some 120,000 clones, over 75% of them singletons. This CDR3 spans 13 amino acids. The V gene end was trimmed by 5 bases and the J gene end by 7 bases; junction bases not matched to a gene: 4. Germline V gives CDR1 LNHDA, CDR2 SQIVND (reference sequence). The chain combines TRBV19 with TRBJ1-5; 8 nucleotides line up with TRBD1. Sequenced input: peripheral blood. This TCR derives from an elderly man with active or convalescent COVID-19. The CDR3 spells CASSWDRRQPQHF. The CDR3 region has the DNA TGTGCCAGTAGTTGGGACAGGCGCCAGCCCCAGCATTTT. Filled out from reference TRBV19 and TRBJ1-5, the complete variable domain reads DGGITQSPKYLFRKEGQNVTLSCEQNLNHDAMYWYRQDPGQGLRLIYYSQIVNDFQKGDIAEGYSVSREKKESFPLTVTSAQKNPTAFYLCASSWDRRQPQHFGDGTRLSIL.